Here is one TCR beta chain with its context. The entry originates in a study of blood T cells in healthy people across ages. The CDR3 totals 15 residues. Germline assignment: CDR1 LGHNA and CDR2 YSLEER. Trimming took 1 base from V and 8 from J; bases not matched to a gene: 6. Then a second PCR, running about 6 to 12 cycles, was carried out with a sample-barcoded 5' primer and a J-beta primer mix. Each CDR3 protein is one row after TCRdb ran MiXCR on the 5' RACE reads. There are fewer than 1,000,000 distinct CDR3 sequences in the sample; under 45% occur only once, and roughly 19% lies in the top ten. Sequenced sample: blood. The clonotype was recovered from a man aged 60 to 69 in good health. J is TRBJ1-4 and V is TRBV4-3; 8 nucleotides align to TRBD1. CDR3 sequence reads: CASSQGAGGFEKLFF. The CDR3 nucleotides read TGCGCCAGCAGCCAAGGGGCAGGGGGCTTCGAAAAACTGTTTTTT.